This TCR beta chain originates from a study of control samples from healthy donors and cancer patients. The protocol was immunoSEQ multiplex PCR, while the TCRdb copy is restricted to in-frame clones and leaves out a portion. The sample includes 150,000 to 200,000 clones, around 88% of them seen just once. Trimming cost V 9 bases and J 11 bases, with 17 bases left between them. Germline CDR1 is LNHDA and CDR2 is SQIVND (reference sequence). The CDR3 sequence is 13 residues long. V and J are TRBV19 and TRBJ1-6, with unresolved D. The origin of this receptor is a man aged 18-30 years in good health. Sequences were obtained from blood. The CDR3 region has the DNA TGTGCCAGCGCTCGGGATCCGGAACCACCCCTCCACTTT. Translating it yields CASARDPEPPLHF.